The 5 T cell receptor beta chains below were found in one sample sequenced in a study of cytomegalovirus exposure and HLA in healthy donors. The PCR used 60 Vbeta and 13 Jbeta primers. Data came from immunoSEQ multiplex PCR; TCRdb stores just in-frame clones and leaves some out. The sample lists 97,000 or so clones, 75% to 80% occurring once. The sequenced material came from PBMCs. The receptors shown here come from a male donor in good health and CMV-seropositive.

This clone was observed a few times. V gene TRBV28 combines with J gene TRBJ1-5; 7 bases map to TRBD1. Germline V gene sequence: CDR1 MDHEN, CDR2 SYDVKM. This CDR3 region has 16 residues. V trimming: 5 bases; J trimming: 6 bases; junction bases outside the gene matches: 13. CDR3 protein: CASSITGVQRGQPQHF. The CDR3 DNA is TGTGCCAGCAGTATTACAGGGGTCCAAAGGGGTCAGCCCCAGCATTTT.

V usage is TRBV11-2 and J usage is TRBJ2-1, with 12 bases lining up with TRBD2. The CDR3 runs to 15 residues. V was pared by 4 bases and J by 10 bases, with 8 bases of the junction left unmatched. Germline CDR1 reads SGHAT; CDR2 reads FQNNGV. In DNA form, the CDR3 reads TGTGCCAGCAGCTCTGGGGCGGGACTAGCGGGCGAGCAGTTCTTC. This codes for CASSSGAGLAGEQFF. The whole variable domain, remainder taken from reference TRBV11-2 and TRBJ2-1, is EAGVAQSPRYKIIEKRQSVAFWCNPISGHATLYWYQQILGQGPKLLIQFQNNGVVDDSQLPKDRFSAERLKGVDSTLKIQPAKLEDSAVYLCASSSGAGLAGEQFFGPGTRLTVL.

The V call is TRBV9, the J call TRBJ1-6; D ambiguous. Germline V CDR1 and CDR2: SGDLS, YYNGEE. This CDR3 has 14 residues. The V end was cut by 2 bases, the J end by 7 bases, with 10 bases between. This CDR3 reads CASSVSPFNSPLHF. The CDR3 DNA reads TGTGCCAGCAGCGTTTCCCCGTTCAATTCACCCCTCCACTTT.

The rearrangement links TRBV6-6 to TRBJ2-1; TRBD2 matches at 9 bases. V dropped 10 bases and J dropped 6; count of bases not matched to a gene: 13. Germline V gene lookup returns CDR1 MNHNY and CDR2 SVGAGI (reference sequence). The CDR3 spans 15 residues. For the CDR3, the DNA is TGTGCCACCTTCAATAGCGGGAGTAGTAGCAATGAGCAGTTCTTC. Its protein is CATFNSGSSSNEQFF.

The chain combines TRBV30 with TRBJ1-1; 7 bases are shared with TRBD1. V lost 0 bases and J lost 5; bases outside the gene matches: 6. The CDR3 is 14 amino acids. Germline loops: CDR1 GTSNPN, CDR2 SVGIG (reference sequence). CDR3: CAWSVLKGATEAFF. The CDR3 DNA follows: TGTGCCTGGAGTGTACTTAAGGGGGCGACTGAAGCTTTCTTT.